This record looks at one TCR beta chain sequence and its context. Its antigen is still unknown. Base qualities are not at hand, and no much larger clone is one base apart. The entry originates in a study (dated by TCRdb to between 2015 and 2016). About the study as a whole: The study examined whether tumor-infiltrating Tregs in breast cancer are drawn from blood Tregs or arise in situ by conversion from other CD4+ T cell subsets. Overall results and qualifications from the work: The greatest overlap of tumor-infiltrating Treg TCR alpha and beta sequences was with tumor naive CD4+ T cells, followed next by blood naive CD4+ T cells. The validation in the larger cohort was limited to a single TCR beta V-J rearrangement instead of whole repertoires. Tumor memory CD4+ T cell TCR gene usage clustered with blood and lymph node memory CD4+ cells and lymph node naive CD4+ cells.

Cells that were CD4+CD25+CD127-/low were the ones isolated as Tregs. Tregs, naive and memory CD4+ T cells from tumor, blood and ipsilateral draining lymph nodes of five or six breast cancer patients underwent full-length TCR alpha and beta sequencing. Tumor tissue, along with lymph nodes from ipsilateral axillary dissection, was perfused with PBS, minced, and then digested using collagenase I and hyaluronidase. Mononuclear cells from lymph nodes or approximately 50 ml of peripheral blood were isolated by Ficoll density gradient centrifugation. FACS confirmed that the sorted cell populations were more than 90% pure. Full-length TCR variable regions were amplified by 5' RACE PCR with constant-region reverse primers, followed by semi-nested PCR with Nested Universal Primer A. The ReliaPrep RNA Cell Miniprep System was used to extract total RNA, which was then reverse transcribed into 5'RACE-ready cDNA with the SMARTer RACE 5'/3' Kit. Multiplex adaptors were used to barcode the full-length TCR alpha and beta libraries, which were then sequenced on an Illumina MiSeq. The source study handled its data this way. For each of nine subset-tissue groups, sequencing data from the five patients were pooled, and the groups were compared by unsupervised clustering of TCR gene usage. The Morisita-Horn index was used to calculate repertoire similarity, with shared sequences weighted by how much each contributed to each repertoire. TCRdb reprocessed the public reads (quality trimming at Q25 with fastp, clone calling with MiXCR) and kept in-frame beta chains. Entries that share a CDR3 protein sequence are merged under the most common genes and DNA. TCRdb's processing, not the authors' own work, is the source of the V and J calls. The sample has about 10,000 distinct CDR3 sequences on record, about half of them singletons. The ten largest clones take up about 2.7% of the sample.

Relative to germline, V is missing 4 bases and J is missing 10 bases, with 13 bases of the junction outside any gene match. Reading the germline V gene (reference sequence) gives CDR1 MNHEY and CDR2 SMNVEV. The CDR3 covers 16 residues, taking in both the cysteine and the phenylalanine. The sequence is cut down to CDR3 DNA, 48 bases in frame from base 1. The receptor's source is a female donor with breast cancer. Sequences were obtained from Tregs sorted from a lymph node. The receptor chain draws on TRBV27 and TRBJ2-5; TRBD2 agrees with 12 junctional bases. The DNA sequence is TGTGCCAGCAGTTACCGGACTAGCGGGGCCCCGAGGGACCAGTACTTC. It translates to CASSYRTSGAPRDQYF.